Following are 5 T cell receptor beta chains from one sample sequenced in a study of blood T cell repertoires in COVID-19. Sequenced by immunoSEQ multiplex PCR; TCRdb stores in-frame clones only, minus some. The sample has hundreds of thousands of clones; approximately 86% are singletons. Input material: peripheral blood. Receptor source: a woman in her 70s with COVID-19, enrolled during active disease.

The chain couples TRBV30 to TRBJ1-4, with TRBD1 as a possible D gene (5 bases). CDR1 is GTSNPN and CDR2 is SVGIG in the germline V gene (reference sequence). The CDR3 length is 13 residues. Trimming pared 3 bases from V and 7 bases from J, leaving 12 bases between. In DNA form, the CDR3 reads TGTGCCTGGAGCAGACCGGGACTTGAAAAACTGTTTTTT. This sequence encodes CAWSRPGLEKLFF. The whole variable domain, remainder taken from reference TRBV30 and TRBJ1-4, is SQTIHQWPATLVQPVGSPLSLECTVEGTSNPNLYWYRQAAGRGLQLLFYSVGIGQISSEVPQNLSASRPQDRQFILSSKKLLLSDSGFYLCAWSRPGLEKLFFGSGTQLSVL.

The V call is TRBV27, the J call TRBJ1-1; possible D gene TRBD1, 5 bases. Germline V gene sequence: CDR1 MNHEY, CDR2 SMNVEV (reference sequence). This CDR3 is built from 17 residues. V was pared by 0 bases and J by 4 bases, with 18 bases between. The CDR3 region has the DNA TGTGCCAGCAGTTTATCAAAAGGGGTGGGGCTTACCACTGAAGCTTTCTTT. Residues: CASSLSKGVGLTTEAFF.

V gene TRBV19 combines with J gene TRBJ1-1; 8 bases match TRBD1. This CDR3 has 16 amino acids. The germline V gene encodes CDR1 LNHDA and CDR2 SQIVND (reference sequence). The V segment lost 6 bases and the J segment 0 bases; nucleotides outside the gene matches: 9. The DNA for the CDR3 is TGTGCCAGTAGCCTACAGGGGGAAATCCTGAACACTGAAGCTTTCTTT. It codes for CASSLQGEILNTEAFF.

The chain joins TRBV30 to TRBJ1-1, with D possibly being TRBD1 (5 bases). Germline V gene lookup returns CDR1 GTSNPN and CDR2 SVGIG (reference sequence). CDR3 size: 14 residues. Between the trimmed V and J ends, which lost 3 bases and 5 bases, there was a span of 16 bases. The CDR3 region is CAWRRAGEGTEAFF. The CDR3 DNA reads TGTGCCTGGAGGCGGGCGGGGGAAGGGACTGAAGCTTTCTTT.

The chain uses TRBV5-1 and TRBJ2-7; 8 nucleotides match TRBD1. The germline V gene encodes CDR1 SGHRS and CDR2 YFSETQ. J gave up 2 bases and V 0 bases, and 1 base lay outside the gene matches. CDR3 length: 14 amino acids. CDR3 sequence (DNA): TGCGCCAGCAGCTTGGGGGACAGGACCTACGAGCAGTACTTC. This encodes CASSLGDRTYEQYF.